This entry lists 18 T cell receptor beta chains sequenced from one sample in a study of technical replicates of blood from a few donors. Sequencing was performed with immunoSEQ multiplex PCR; in TCRdb, only in-frame clones are kept and a portion is missing. The sample yields 100,000 or so clones, about 96% seen once. Sequencing input: T cells isolated from PBMCs. These receptors were obtained from a human donor in good health.

The V gene is TRBV28, the J gene TRBJ2-2, with 8 bases identical to TRBD2. This CDR3 has 14 amino acids. Germline trimming cut 7 bases from V and 4 bases from J; bases unmatched to any gene: 5. Germline loops: CDR1 MDHEN, CDR2 SYDVKM. CDR3 nucleotide sequence: TGTGCCAGCACGGCGGCGGGAGGCACCGGGGAGCTGTTTTTT. Amino acid sequence: CASTAAGGTGELFF.

The chain is built from TRBV27 and TRBJ1-5; tentatively, D is TRBD1 (5 bases). From germline, CDR1 is MNHEY and CDR2 SMNVEV (reference sequence). V lost 2 bases to trimming and J lost 2 bases, with 10 bases between them. CDR3 length equals 15 residues. The CDR3: CASSLGREGNQPQHF. The CDR3 region has the DNA TGTGCCAGCAGTTTAGGCAGGGAAGGCAATCAGCCCCAGCATTTT.

The rearrangement uses TRBV2 and TRBJ1-4, with D perhaps matching TRBD1 (5 bases). The CDR3 is 14 amino acids. In germline, CDR1 is SNHLY, CDR2 FYNNEI. Deletions cut 0 bases from V and 7 bases from J, with 9 bases between. In DNA, the CDR3 is TGTGCCAGCAGTGAAGCGGCAGGGATTGAAAAACTGTTTTTT. Its translation: CASSEAAGIEKLFF.

The chain carries TRBV7-9 and TRBJ2-1; TRBD1 agrees at 7 bases. The length of the CDR3 is 14 residues. V trimming: 1 base; J trimming: 8 bases; junction bases outside the gene matches: 5. Germline-derived CDR1 and CDR2 are SEHNR and FQNEAQ (reference sequence). The CDR3 DNA reads TGTGCCAGCAGCTTAGGGACAGGTAGCGATGAGCAGTTCTTC. Translation gives CASSLGTGSDEQFF.

The V call is TRBV6-5, the J call TRBJ1-1; D perhaps matches TRBD1 (6 bases). V lost 4 bases, J lost 3 bases, and 15 bases lay in between. CDR1 and CDR2 from the germline V gene are MNHEY and SVGAGI. This CDR3 comprises 15 residues. The CDR3 DNA reads TGTGCCAGCAGTTTCCGGACAGACGCAGACACTGAAGCTTTCTTT. It is translated as CASSFRTDADTEAFF.

The chain employs TRBV9 and TRBJ1-3; possibly TRBD1 for D (5 bases). V lost 0 bases to trimming and J lost 0 bases, with 16 bases between them. CDR1 is SGDLS, CDR2 YYNGEE, per germline. This CDR3 region has 18 residues. CDR3: CASSVASSGPSSGNTIYF. In DNA form, the CDR3 reads TGTGCCAGCAGCGTAGCTTCGTCAGGGCCGTCCTCTGGAAACACCATATATTTT.

V usage is TRBV6-1 and J usage is TRBJ2-7, with D possibly being TRBD2 (5 bases). This CDR3 has 15 amino acids. V lost 6 bases and J 3 bases, leaving 18 bases between the germline ends. Germline V gene lookup returns CDR1 MNHNS and CDR2 SASEGT. In DNA form, the CDR3 reads TGTGCCAGCAGCCCTAAGCCAGAGGGCAGCTACGAGCAGTACTTC. This translates into CASSPKPEGSYEQYF.

CDR3 DNA: TGTGCGAACCCCCGGGAGCTGGGGAATGAGCAGTTCTTC. Translation gives CANPRELGNEQFF. The rearrangement uses TRBV2 and TRBJ2-1, with D possibly matching TRBD2 (6 bases). The CDR3 extends over 13 amino acids. The germline CDR1 and CDR2 sequences are SNHLY and FYNNEI.

The sample holds a few counts of this clone. CDR3 DNA sequence: TGTGCCAGCAGTGAAGTAGAGAACACTGAAGCTTTCTTT. Amino acid sequence: CASSEVENTEAFF. This sequence joins TRBV6-1 and TRBJ1-1; D is unresolved. The germline V gene has CDR1 MNHNS and CDR2 SASEGT. The CDR3 runs 13 residues. V shed 1 base and J shed 1 base, with 4 bases lying between them.

This clone appeared once. V gene TRBV9 combines with J gene TRBJ1-3, with D unclear. The CDR3 sequence is 17 residues long. The ends were cut back, 0 bases at V and 2 bases at J, with 15 bases in the middle. The germline V gene encodes CDR1 SGDLS and CDR2 YYNGEE. The CDR3: CASSVGMIRGTGNTIYF. CDR3 nucleotide sequence: TGTGCCAGCAGCGTAGGTATGATCCGAGGTACTGGAAACACCATATATTTT.

This clone was detected only once. The chain uses TRBV5-1 and TRBJ2-5, with 12 bases lining up with TRBD1. V shed 2 bases and J 5 bases; nucleotides not matched to a gene: 10. CDR3 length: 17 amino acids. Germline V gene sequence: CDR1 SGHRS, CDR2 YFSETQ. The CDR3 DNA is TGCGCCAGCAGCTTTTTTGGGACAGGGGGCTTGAGGGAGACCCAGTACTTC. Protein: CASSFFGTGGLRETQYF.

The V and J genes are TRBV10-3 and TRBJ2-5; 8 nucleotides match TRBD1. The CDR3 runs to 15 residues. J lost 1 base, V lost 9 bases, and 10 bases had no gene match. CDR1 is ENHRY and CDR2 is SYGVKD in the germline V gene. CDR3 coding DNA: TGTGCCATTGGGGACAGGAGGACAACCCAAGAGACCCAGTACTTC. It codes for CAIGDRRTTQETQYF.

The chain couples TRBV4-3 to TRBJ1-1; 7 bases align to TRBD1. Trimming removed 4 bases from V and 0 bases from J; junction bases left unmatched: 2. Germline V lookup: CDR1 LGHNA, CDR2 YSLEER. The CDR3 consists of 14 residues. Written as DNA, the CDR3 is TGCGCCAGCAGCCCCGGGACAGTGAACACTGAAGCTTTCTTT. It yields the protein CASSPGTVNTEAFF.

The chain employs TRBV7-2 and TRBJ2-7, with D hard to call. V was pared by 5 bases and J by 0 bases, with 11 bases between. This CDR3 comprises 14 residues. Germline V CDR1 and CDR2: SGHTA, FQGNSA. Here the CDR3 DNA reads TGTGCCAGCAGCCTTACCGGGTTCTCCTACGAGCAGTACTTC. Its protein is CASSLTGFSYEQYF.

The chain links TRBV6-5 to TRBJ2-1; 9 positions match TRBD1. The germline V gene encodes CDR1 MNHEY and CDR2 SVGAGI. The CDR3 consists of 15 residues. Trimming removed 6 bases from V and 6 bases from J; junction bases left unmatched: 9. The CDR3 protein is CASSLRDREVNEQFF. CDR3 in DNA: TGTGCCAGCAGCCTCCGGGACAGGGAGGTCAATGAGCAGTTCTTC.

The genes are TRBV7-2 and TRBJ2-5, with 9 bases identical to TRBD2. There are 16 residues in the CDR3. Per germline, CDR1 SGHTA and CDR2 FQGNSA. The junction had 12 bases not matched to a gene; V was cut back by 3 bases and J by 7 bases. CDR3 region: CASSFLAGWTDGTQYF. As DNA, the CDR3 is TGTGCCAGCAGCTTTCTAGCGGGGTGGACAGATGGGACCCAGTACTTC.

The chain recombines TRBV28 with TRBJ2-3; D not certain. CDR1 is MDHEN, CDR2 SYDVKM, per germline. This CDR3 is built from 14 residues. Trimming removed 5 bases from V and 4 bases from J, with 13 bases in between. The chain's CDR3 is CASSVVSNSDTQYF. The CDR3 nucleotides are TGTGCCAGCAGTGTTGTCTCGAACTCAGATACGCAGTATTTT.

The CDR3 coding sequence is TGTGCCAGTACCCCAGAAGGAGGGAGAGGTCAGCCCCAGCATTTT. This codes for CASTPEGGRGQPQHF. The V gene is TRBV19, the J gene TRBJ1-5; no clear D gene. The CDR3 is 15 residues long. Germline CDR1 is LNHDA and CDR2 is SQIVND (reference sequence). Trimming took off 7 bases at V and 6 bases at J, with 19 bases between the two ends.